These T cell receptor beta chains were read from a single sample in a study of blood T cell repertoires in COVID-19. Method: immunoSEQ multiplex PCR; TCRdb's copy keeps in-frame clones and lacks some. The repertoire holds some 96,000 clones, about 89% seen once, with approximately 2% in the top ten. Material: peripheral blood. The receptors originated from a man aged 45-65 years with active COVID-19. CDR3s include the opening cysteine and the closing phenylalanine or tryptophan. Each record gives: V gene, clone size, J gene, D gene, CDR3 protein, CDR3 DNA. D genes are given only for firm matches. A clone size is listed for some rows: how often the clone was seen (once, few, many), or a class if it is expanded.

V: TRBV7-2; size: NA; J: TRBJ1-2; D: TRBD1; CDR3: CASSFQGAGGYTF; DNA: TGTGCCAGCAGCTTTCAGGGGGCAGGTGGCTACACCTTC
V: TRBV7-2; size: NA; J: TRBJ1-1; D: TRBD1; CDR3: CASSLGQGRAEAFF; DNA: TGTGCCAGCAGCCTTGGACAGGGGAGGGCTGAAGCTTTCTTT
V: TRBV19; size: NA; J: TRBJ1-2; D: NA; CDR3: CASSPVSGGYGYTF; DNA: TGTGCCAGTTCCCCGGTCTCCGGGGGCTATGGCTACACCTTC
V: TRBV21-1; size: NA; J: TRBJ2-5; D: NA; CDR3: CASSPYAGGQETQYF; DNA: TGTGCCAGCAGCCCTTACGCGGGAGGTCAAGAGACCCAGTACTTC
V: TRBV15; size: few; J: TRBJ1-2; D: TRBD1; CDR3: CATSIGGGHGYTF; DNA: TGTGCCACCAGCATAGGGGGCGGTCATGGCTACACCTTC
V: TRBV9; size: NA; J: TRBJ2-3; D: NA; CDR3: CASSVRQGLSTDTQYF; DNA: TGTGCCAGCAGCGTAAGGCAGGGCCTTAGCACAGATACGCAGTATTTT
V: TRBV2; size: NA; J: TRBJ1-5; D: TRBD1; CDR3: CASSDRDRGLPNQPQHF; DNA: TGTGCCAGCAGTGATCGGGACAGGGGGCTCCCCAATCAGCCCCAGCATTTT
V: TRBV6-4; size: NA; J: TRBJ1-5; D: NA; CDR3: CASSVEGGNQPQHF; DNA: TGTGCCAGCAGTGTCGAGGGAGGGAATCAGCCCCAGCATTTT
V: TRBV7-2; size: NA; J: TRBJ2-1; D: NA; CDR3: CASSFSVEQFF; DNA: TGTGCCAGCAGCTTCTCGGTTGAGCAGTTCTTC
V: TRBV3-1/TRBV3-2; size: NA; J: TRBJ2-3; D: NA; CDR3: CASSPGVRGADTQYF; DNA: TGTGCCAGCAGCCCAGGCGTCAGGGGTGCGGATACGCAGTATTTT
V: TRBV11-2; size: NA; J: TRBJ2-1; D: TRBD2; CDR3: CASSIRTSGRAANEQFF; DNA: TGTGCCAGCAGCATCCGGACTAGCGGGAGGGCGGCCAATGAGCAGTTCTTC
V: TRBV15; size: NA; J: TRBJ2-3; D: TRBD2; CDR3: CATSQVAGVDTQYF; DNA: TGTGCCACCAGTCAGGTGGCGGGAGTGGATACGCAGTATTTT
V: TRBV15; size: NA; J: TRBJ1-5; D: NA; CDR3: CATSPPGDQPQHF; DNA: TGTGCCACCAGCCCTCCCGGGGATCAGCCCCAGCATTTT
V: TRBV13; size: NA; J: TRBJ2-1; D: TRBD2; CDR3: CASSGLAAYNEQFF; DNA: TGTGCCAGCAGCGGACTAGCCGCTTACAATGAGCAGTTCTTC
V: TRBV4-1; size: NA; J: TRBJ2-3; D: NA; CDR3: CASSQVAGLAWPDTQYF; DNA: TGCGCCAGCAGCCAAGTCGCGGGCCTTGCCTGGCCAGATACGCAGTATTTT
V: TRBV3-1/TRBV3-2; size: NA; J: TRBJ1-1; D: NA; CDR3: CASSQINTEAFF; DNA: TGTGCCAGCAGCCAAATAAACACTGAAGCTTTCTTT
V: TRBV7-8; size: NA; J: TRBJ1-1; D: NA; CDR3: CASSLVSGPMNTEAFF; DNA: TGTGCCAGCAGCTTAGTATCTGGCCCAATGAACACTGAAGCTTTCTTT
V: TRBV7-3; size: NA; J: TRBJ2-2; D: NA; CDR3: CASSRAGSTGELFF; DNA: TGTGCCAGCAGCCGCGCGGGGAGCACCGGGGAGCTGTTTTTT
V: TRBV11-3; size: NA; J: TRBJ2-2; D: NA; CDR3: CASSFTGFPSTGELFF; DNA: TGTGCCAGCAGCTTTACAGGGTTTCCGAGCACCGGGGAGCTGTTTTTT
V: TRBV12-3/TRBV12-4; size: NA; J: TRBJ2-1; D: TRBD2; CDR3: CVDRRGDNEQFF; DNA: TGTGTCGACAGGCGGGGGGACAATGAGCAGTTCTTC
V: TRBV11-3; size: NA; J: TRBJ2-1; D: NA; CDR3: CASAEMWSGRSYNEQFF; DNA: TGTGCCAGCGCCGAAATGTGGAGTGGGAGATCCTACAATGAGCAGTTCTTC
V: TRBV6-5; size: NA; J: TRBJ2-5; D: TRBD2; CDR3: CATVGLAGGPETQYF; DNA: TGTGCCACCGTGGGACTAGCGGGGGGGCCCGAGACCCAGTACTTC
V: TRBV7-3; size: NA; J: TRBJ1-4; D: TRBD1; CDR3: CASSSFPGQHNEKLFF; DNA: TGTGCCAGCAGCTCTTTCCCGGGACAGCATAATGAAAAACTGTTTTTT
V: TRBV5-6; size: few; J: TRBJ1-2; D: NA; CDR3: CASSLRAGGYTF; DNA: TGTGCCAGCAGCTTGCGAGCAGGAGGCTACACCTTC
V: TRBV6-1; size: once; J: TRBJ2-2; D: TRBD1; CDR3: CASSDGQAGTGELFF; DNA: TGTGCCAGCAGTGATGGACAGGCGGGCACCGGGGAGCTGTTTTTT
V: TRBV3-1/TRBV3-2; size: NA; J: TRBJ2-2; D: NA; CDR3: CASSPFSSGELFF; DNA: TGTGCCAGCAGCCCTTTTTCCTCCGGGGAGCTGTTTTTT
V: TRBV4-1; size: NA; J: TRBJ2-3; D: NA; CDR3: CASSAQGTDTQYF; DNA: TGCGCCAGCAGCGCACAGGGTACAGATACGCAGTATTTT
V: TRBV29-1; size: NA; J: TRBJ1-1; D: NA; CDR3: CSTRSGTEAFF; DNA: TGCAGCACAAGAAGTGGTACTGAAGCTTTCTTT
V: TRBV5-8; size: NA; J: TRBJ2-3; D: NA; CDR3: CASSFIRPKQGTDTQYF; DNA: TGTGCCAGCAGCTTTATTAGGCCTAAACAGGGCACAGATACGCAGTATTTT
V: TRBV6-5; size: NA; J: TRBJ2-1; D: TRBD1; CDR3: CGSGDRGREFF; DNA: TGTGGCAGCGGGGACAGGGGGCGCGAGTTCTTC
V: TRBV5-4; size: NA; J: TRBJ2-5; D: NA; CDR3: CASSTTGRGPETQYF; DNA: TGTGCCAGCAGCACCACAGGGAGAGGCCCAGAGACCCAGTACTTC
V: TRBV25-1; size: NA; J: TRBJ2-1; D: TRBD2; CDR3: CASSEFPSGGRSYNEQFF; DNA: TGTGCCAGCAGTGAATTTCCTAGCGGGGGGCGCTCCTACAATGAGCAGTTCTTC
V: TRBV5-6; size: NA; J: TRBJ2-6; D: TRBD1; CDR3: CASAGQGIAGANVLTF; DNA: TGTGCCAGCGCCGGACAGGGTATAGCTGGGGCCAACGTCCTGACTTTC
V: TRBV5-8; size: once; J: TRBJ2-2; D: NA; CDR3: CASSFISSGELFF; DNA: TGTGCCAGCAGCTTCATTAGTTCCGGGGAGCTGTTTTTT
V: TRBV6-5; size: NA; J: TRBJ1-2; D: NA; CDR3: CASSYSARLSNYGYTF; DNA: TGTGCCAGCAGTTACTCAGCTAGGCTCTCTAACTATGGCTACACCTTC
V: TRBV7-9; size: NA; J: TRBJ2-2; D: TRBD1; CDR3: CAGGQGVDTGELFF; DNA: TGTGCCGGCGGACAGGGGGTCGACACCGGGGAGCTGTTTTTT
V: TRBV5-6; size: NA; J: TRBJ1-5; D: NA; CDR3: CASSLRGYSNQPQHF; DNA: TGTGCCAGCAGCTTGAGGGGTTATAGCAATCAGCCCCAGCATTTT
V: TRBV9; size: NA; J: TRBJ2-1; D: TRBD2; CDR3: CASSVVSGGYNEQFF; DNA: TGTGCCAGCAGCGTAGTCTCGGGAGGGTACAATGAGCAGTTCTTC
V: TRBV3-1/TRBV3-2; size: NA; J: TRBJ1-5; D: TRBD1; CDR3: CASSQTGNGQPQHF; DNA: TGTGCCAGCAGCCAGACAGGGAATGGACAGCCCCAGCATTTT
V: TRBV10-3; size: NA; J: TRBJ1-2; D: TRBD1; CDR3: CAISGWDRDYGYTF; DNA: TGTGCCATCAGTGGATGGGACAGGGACTATGGCTACACCTTC
V: TRBV4-2; size: NA; J: TRBJ2-2; D: NA; CDR3: CASSQDQKIQWLFF; DNA: TGTGCCAGCAGCCAAGATCAGAAAATACAGTGGTTGTTTTTT
V: TRBV7-2; size: few; J: TRBJ2-1; D: TRBD2; CDR3: CASSSNGLANEQFF; DNA: TGTGCCAGCAGCTCAAACGGACTAGCGAATGAGCAGTTCTTC
V: TRBV24-1; size: NA; J: TRBJ2-2; D: TRBD1; CDR3: CATSAGQGIGNTGELFF; DNA: TGTGCCACCAGTGCGGGACAGGGAATAGGGAACACCGGGGAGCTGTTTTTT
V: TRBV5-1; size: few; J: TRBJ1-6; D: TRBD1; CDR3: CASSSTGQGASPLHF; DNA: TGCGCCAGCAGCTCCACGGGACAGGGGGCTTCACCCCTCCACTTT
V: TRBV7-9; size: NA; J: TRBJ2-5; D: NA; CDR3: CASSPRGQETQYF; DNA: TGTGCCAGCAGCCCCCGGGGTCAAGAGACCCAGTACTTC
V: TRBV3-1/TRBV3-2; size: NA; J: TRBJ2-3; D: NA; CDR3: CASSLTKQATQYF; DNA: TGTGCCAGCAGCTTAACAAAGCAGGCCACGCAGTATTTT